What follows are 31 T cell receptor beta chains derived from one specimen sequenced in a study of T cells in localized non-small cell lung cancer (dated by TCRdb to 2018 to 2021). The library was prepared using the immunoSEQ multiplex PCR assay. TCRdb mirrors the immuneACCESS table, restricted to in-frame sequences. Some clones are absent from its copies; in checked studies, under half trace to an unresolved V gene, and the reason for the others is unknown. The sample table contains about 21,000 clones; only one count was recorded for approximately 86% of them. The top ten hold 25% to 35% of the sample. Sequenced here: peripheral blood mononuclear cells, sampled before any cancer treatment. These TCRs come from a male donor aged 60 or older with stage II lung adenocarcinoma.

J is TRBJ1-3 and V is TRBV5-1; D is unclear. V was cut by 4 bases and J by 0 bases, with 5 bases left in between. CDR3 size: 13 residues. Germline V gene lookup returns CDR1 SGHRS and CDR2 YFSETQ. The CDR3 here is CASSVSSGNTIYF. In DNA form, the CDR3 reads TGCGCCAGCAGCGTGAGCTCTGGAAACACCATATATTTT.

Note on this clone: One end of the junction varies from germline; a read error may be responsible. V and J are TRBV6-1 and TRBJ2-7, with a possible D match to TRBD2 (5 bases). The CDR3 spans 18 residues. Looked up from germline, CDR1 is MNHNS and CDR2 is SASEGT. CDR3 DNA: TGTGCCAGCAGCGAAGCTTGGGGTAGCGCTTTTAAGGGCTACGAGCAGTACTTC. Translated, it gives CASSEAWGSAFKGYEQYF.

The V and J genes are TRBV18 and TRBJ2-1, with D perhaps matching TRBD2 (6 bases). The V gene's germline CDR1 is KGHSH and CDR2 LQKENI. This CDR3 contains 12 residues. The ends were cut back, 4 bases at V and 7 bases at J, with 8 bases in the middle. The DNA for the CDR3 is TGTGCCAGCTCACTGACTAGTAATGAGCAGTTCTTC. This codes for CASSLTSNEQFF.

The chain is built from TRBV7-2 and TRBJ1-2, with D possibly TRBD1 on 6 matching bases. V dropped 0 bases and J dropped 4 bases, with 12 bases sitting between them. The CDR3 spans 15 residues. Per the germline V gene, CDR1 is SGHTA and CDR2 is FQGNSA. The CDR3, as DNA: TGTGCCAGCAGCTTAGCGGGGGCAGACATCTATGGCTACACCTTC. Translating gives CASSLAGADIYGYTF.

This clone showed up just once. This chain uses TRBV7-9 with TRBJ2-2; 12 nucleotides match TRBD2. Germline V CDR1 and CDR2: SEHNR, FQNEAQ (reference sequence). This CDR3 comprises 17 residues. Unmatched junction bases numbered 2, after V lost 3 bases and J lost 0 bases. In nucleotides, the CDR3 is TGTGCCAGCAGCTTCAGACTAGCGGGGGCGAACACCGGGGAGCTGTTTTTT. Its protein is CASSFRLAGANTGELFF.

V usage is TRBV28 and J usage is TRBJ2-3; D may be TRBD2 (6 bases). The CDR3 has 17 amino acids. The V and J ends lost 5 bases and 5 bases respectively, with 23 bases between them. CDR1 and CDR2 (germline): MDHEN, SYDVKM. The CDR3 protein is CASSEIGPAVGGDTQYF. The CDR3 DNA is TGTGCCAGCAGTGAGATAGGACCTGCCGTGGGGGGAGATACGCAGTATTTT.

This clone came up once. The V call is TRBV10-3, the J call TRBJ2-1; 10 positions agree with TRBD2. With V trimmed by 7 bases and J by 10 bases, 13 bases remained unmatched. Germline assignment: CDR1 ENHRY and CDR2 SYGVKD. This CDR3 is built from 15 residues. The CDR3 loop reads CAIKASGSEQREQFF. In DNA form, the CDR3 reads TGTGCCATCAAAGCTAGCGGGAGTGAACAACGGGAGCAGTTCTTC.

The rearrangement links TRBV5-1 to TRBJ2-1; tentative D call: TRBD2 (6 bases). Looked up from germline, CDR1 is SGHRS and CDR2 is YFSETQ. The CDR3 has 14 residues. The V end was cut by 3 bases, the J end by 7 bases, with 14 bases between. CDR3 bases: TGCGCCAGCAGCTCTCAGGGAGGAAGGAATGAGCAGTTCTTC. It codes for CASSSQGGRNEQFF.

As concerns this clone: An end of the junction differs from the germline gene, which may be a read error. In nucleotides, the CDR3 is TGCGCCAGCAACTTGGTGCGGGATGCCTACAATGAGCAGTTCTTC. Its protein product is CASNLVRDAYNEQFF. This chain uses TRBV5-1 with TRBJ2-1; a weak D match, TRBD2 (6 bases). CDR1 and CDR2 (germline): SGHRS, YFSETQ. This CDR3 has 15 residues.

This sequence joins TRBV5-4 and TRBJ2-4, with D perhaps TRBD2 (5 bases). This CDR3 has 14 amino acids. The germline V and J ends were trimmed by 4 bases and 8 bases, with 16 bases remaining between them. CDR1 is SGHNT and CDR2 is YYREEE in the germline V gene (reference sequence). This CDR3 reads CASSPGAARDIQYF. The CDR3 nucleotides read TGTGCCAGCAGCCCTGGAGCGGCTAGAGACATTCAGTACTTC.

The chain employs TRBV10-3 and TRBJ2-1; 7 bases agree with TRBD2. Losses at the gene ends were 2 bases for V and 4 bases for J; bases not matched to a gene: 17. This CDR3 spans 19 amino acids. The germline V gene has CDR1 ENHRY and CDR2 SYGVKD. The DNA of the CDR3 is TGTGCCATCAGTGAGGGTTCGGCTAGCGGTAGAAGAGATTACAATGAGCAGTTCTTC. It encodes CAISEGSASGRRDYNEQFF.

The CDR3 is CASSPSRGLAGYNEQFF. The CDR3 bases are TGTGCCAGCAGCCCTAGCCGGGGACTAGCGGGATACAATGAGCAGTTCTTC. The chain carries TRBV11-3 and TRBJ2-1; 13 nucleotides agree with TRBD2. This CDR3 comprises 17 residues. The germline V gene has CDR1 SGHNT and CDR2 YENEEA. The V and J ends lost 5 bases and 4 bases, in that order; junction bases with no gene match: 8.

The chain links TRBV27 to TRBJ1-1, with TRBD1 matching 10 bases. Germline assignment: CDR1 MNHEY and CDR2 SMNVEV (reference sequence). V shed 9 bases, J shed 1 base, and the junction held 11 bases outside the gene matches. CDR3 length: 16 residues. CDR3 region: CARRRRDRGPNTEAFF. CDR3 DNA sequence: TGTGCCAGGAGAAGAAGGGACAGGGGCCCGAACACTGAAGCTTTCTTT.

The V call is TRBV10-1, the J call TRBJ2-6; TRBD2 is a possible D gene (5 bases). Trimming left V 4 bases short and J 3 bases short, with 10 bases between. Germline-derived CDR1 and CDR2 are WNHNN and SYGVQD (reference sequence). This CDR3 spans 15 amino acids. CDR3 sequence (DNA): TGCGCCAGCAGTGCCGGGAACTTTGGGGCCAACGTCCTGACTTTC. Residues: CASSAGNFGANVLTF.

V usage is TRBV5-1 and J usage is TRBJ2-1, with 15 bases identical to TRBD2. Unmatched junction bases numbered 17, after V lost 5 bases and J lost 2 bases. Germline V lookup: CDR1 SGHRS, CDR2 YFSETQ. This CDR3 spans 21 amino acids. CDR3 DNA: TGCGCCAGCAGTTTTGGACTAGCGGGAGGGCCGGTACAACGAACCTACAATGAGCAGTTCTTC. Its translation is CASSFGLAGGPVQRTYNEQFF. Filled out from reference TRBV5-1 and TRBJ2-1, the complete variable domain reads KAGVTQTPRYLIKTRGQQVTLSCSPISGHRSVSWYQQTPGQGLQFLFEYFSETQRNKGNFPGRFSGRQFSNSRSEMNVSTLELGDSALYLCASSFGLAGGPVQRTYNEQFFGPGTRLTVL.

The chain couples TRBV11-2 to TRBJ2-3; D possibly uses TRBD1 or TRBD2 (5 bases each). The V end was cut by 5 bases, the J end by 6 bases, with 15 bases between. CDR1 is SGHAT, CDR2 FQNNGV, per germline. The length of the CDR3 is 14 residues. DNA for the CDR3: TGTGCCAGCAGCATCGGACTTCCAGGGGATACGCAGTATTTT. This translates into CASSIGLPGDTQYF.

The rearrangement uses TRBV7-9 and TRBJ2-7; D may be TRBD1 (5 bases). The germline CDR1 and CDR2 sequences are SEHNR and FQNEAQ (reference sequence). CDR3 size: 14 residues. The V end was cut by 4 bases, the J end by 3 bases, with 13 bases between. DNA for the CDR3: TGTGCCAGCAGCTCCCGCAGGGTATACTACGAGCAGTACTTC. Translating gives CASSSRRVYYEQYF. The whole variable domain, filled in from reference TRBV7-9 and TRBJ2-7, reads DTGVSQNPRHKITKRGQNVTFRCDPISEHNRLYWYRQTLGQGPEFLTYFQNEAQLEKSRLLSDRFSAERPKGSFSTLEIQRTEQGDSAMYLCASSSRRVYYEQYFGPGTRLTVT.

Remarks on this clone: Other DNA sequences in this sample translate to the same CDR3. The chain uses TRBV6-6 and TRBJ2-7; D is unclear. The CDR3 sequence is 13 residues long. Germline-derived CDR1 and CDR2 are MNHNY and SVGAGI (reference sequence). Trimming took off 10 bases at V and 5 bases at J, with 18 bases between the two ends. The CDR3 loop reads CATSRGSKNEQYF. CDR3 bases: TGTGCCACCTCGCGAGGCTCCAAGAACGAGCAGTACTTC.

V and J are TRBV7-2 and TRBJ1-1, with D possibly TRBD1 on 6 matching bases. The germline gives CDR1 SGHTA, CDR2 FQGNSA. The CDR3 runs 12 residues. Trimming shortened V by 4 bases and J by 8 bases, and 11 bases separated the two germline ends. CDR3 sequence (DNA): TGTGCCAGCAGCTCAACAGGGCTAGAAGCTTTCTTT. Translated: CASSSTGLEAFF.

The chain carries TRBV6-1 and TRBJ1-5, with no clear D. The length of the CDR3 is 14 residues. Deletions cut 2 bases from V and 5 bases from J, with 10 bases between. The germline gives CDR1 MNHNS, CDR2 SASEGT. CDR3 bases: TGTGCCAGCAGTGAAAAAGGAAGAGATCAGCCCCAGCATTTT. Its translation: CASSEKGRDQPQHF.

CDR3 nucleotide sequence: TGCAGCGTGGTACAGGGGGGCGATGGCTACACCTTC. This sequence encodes CSVVQGGDGYTF. The chain uses TRBV29-1 and TRBJ1-2, with 8 bases lining up with TRBD1. J was trimmed by 6 bases and V by 6 bases; bases with no gene match: 6. The CDR3 has 12 amino acids. In germline, CDR1 is SQVTM, CDR2 ANQGSEA.

This clone was detected only once. The V and J genes are TRBV13 and TRBJ2-5; D is possibly TRBD1 (6 bases). Per germline, CDR1 PRHDT and CDR2 FYEKMQ (reference sequence). The length of the CDR3 is 15 residues. The ends were cut back, 6 bases at V and 5 bases at J, with 19 bases in the middle. CDR3 sequence (DNA): TGTGCCAGCAGGGGAAGGGGGTTTCCGGGGGAGACCCAGTACTTC. Protein product: CASRGRGFPGETQYF.

A remark on this clone: At one of its ends the junction is not consistent with the germline gene, which may arise from a read error. This chain uses TRBV7-7 with TRBJ2-2; TRBD1 matches at 8 bases. Germline V gives CDR1 SSHAT, CDR2 FNYEAQ (reference sequence). The CDR3 is 16 residues long. The CDR3 DNA sequence: TGTGCTAGCAGCTTTGCGACAGGGGAAGGCACCGGGGAGCTGTTTTTT. The encoded protein is CASSFATGEGTGELFF.

The rearrangement links TRBV18 to TRBJ2-1; TRBD2 matches 11 bases. Germline trimming cut 6 bases from V and 5 bases from J; bases unmatched to any gene: 9. The CDR3 has 16 residues. The germline CDR1 and CDR2 sequences are KGHSH and LQKENI. Here the CDR3 DNA reads TGTGCCAGCTCGGGGACTGGACTAGCGGGTGACAATGAGCAGTTCTTC. The encoded protein is CASSGTGLAGDNEQFF. Using reference TRBV18 and TRBJ2-1 for the parts outside the CDR3, the full variable domain is NAGVMQNPRHLVRRRGQEARLRCSPMKGHSHVYWYRQLPEEGLKFMVYLQKENIIDESGMPKERFSAEFPKEGPSILRIQQVVRGDSAAYFCASSGTGLAGDNEQFFGPGTRLTVL.

V gene TRBV5-1 combines with J gene TRBJ2-2; D is ambiguous. The V end lost 5 bases, the J end lost 2 bases, and 7 bases lay between the germline ends. CDR3 size: 13 residues. Germline V lookup: CDR1 SGHRS, CDR2 YFSETQ. The CDR3 DNA sequence: TGCGCCAGCAGTCCGTTTAACACCGGGGAGCTGTTTTTT. It yields the protein CASSPFNTGELFF.

Worth noting for this clone: One junction end does not reproduce the germline sequence, and a read error may be involved. V gene TRBV7-7 combines with J gene TRBJ2-3; D is perhaps TRBD1 (6 bases). Germline loops: CDR1 SSHAT, CDR2 FNYEAQ (reference sequence). CDR3 length equals 15 residues. CDR3 coding DNA: TGTGCTAGCAGCCCTACAGGGTCTAGCACAGATACGCAGTATTTT. It encodes CASSPTGSSTDTQYF.

This clone was detected only once. The chain carries TRBV19 and TRBJ1-2, with D possibly being TRBD1 (5 bases). Germline V CDR1 and CDR2: LNHDA, SQIVND (reference sequence). The CDR3 loop spans 13 amino acids. V lost 9 bases and J 3 bases, leaving 14 bases between the germline ends. The CDR3 DNA is TGTGCCAGCCGTTCCGGAGGGGACTATGGCTACACCTTC. It encodes CASRSGGDYGYTF.

V and J are TRBV19 and TRBJ2-5, with TRBD1 as a possible D gene (6 bases). The CDR3 totals 15 residues. Trimming took off 5 bases at V and 4 bases at J, with 17 bases between the two ends. Germline assignment: CDR1 LNHDA and CDR2 SQIVND (reference sequence). The CDR3 reads CASSGSGAIAETQYF. Written as DNA, the CDR3 is TGTGCCAGTAGTGGATCAGGGGCCATTGCAGAGACCCAGTACTTC.

The table lists this clone with a few counts. The chain links TRBV4-1 to TRBJ2-3; 7 bases are shared with TRBD1. Germline V lookup: CDR1 MGHRA, CDR2 YSYEKL. With V trimmed by 2 bases and J by 2 bases, 7 bases remained unmatched. CDR3 length: 16 amino acids. Here the CDR3 DNA reads TGCGCCAGCAGCCAATTTGCAGGGGGTCTCACAGATACGCAGTATTTT. This codes for CASSQFAGGLTDTQYF.

The chain is built from TRBV5-1 and TRBJ2-3; 11 bases are a match to TRBD1. V gave up 2 bases and J gave up 4 bases; unmatched junction bases: 9. CDR3 size: 17 residues. Germline V lookup: CDR1 SGHRS, CDR2 YFSETQ. The CDR3 DNA sequence: TGCGCCAGCAGCTTTCGGGGGACAGGGGGTATGCCAGATACGCAGTATTTT. This sequence encodes CASSFRGTGGMPDTQYF. The entire variable domain, with the rest obtained from reference TRBV5-1 and TRBJ2-3, is as follows: KAGVTQTPRYLIKTRGQQVTLSCSPISGHRSVSWYQQTPGQGLQFLFEYFSETQRNKGNFPGRFSGRQFSNSRSEMNVSTLELGDSALYLCASSFRGTGGMPDTQYFGPGTRLTVL.

This sequence joins TRBV5-1 and TRBJ2-7; no clear D gene. Germline values: CDR1 SGHRS, CDR2 YFSETQ. Trimming shortened V by 3 bases and J by 0 bases, and 13 bases separated the two germline ends. CDR3 size: 15 residues. CDR3 sequence reads: CASSSSGGGSYEQYF. The CDR3, as DNA: TGCGCCAGCAGCTCGTCCGGCGGCGGCTCCTACGAGCAGTACTTC.